What follows are 23 T cell receptor beta chains derived from one specimen sequenced in a study of radiotherapy plus CTLA-4 blockade in lung cancer. Some clones are missing from TCRdb's copy, which holds only in-frame ones; the method was immunoSEQ multiplex PCR. This sample has about 59,000 clones, with roughly four fifths found just once. The source material was peripheral blood, sampled from a patient treated with radiotherapy plus ipilimumab. These receptors all stem from a human donor with non-small cell lung cancer who had a complete response to radiotherapy plus ipilimumab.

V gene TRBV28 combines with J gene TRBJ1-2; 8 nucleotides match TRBD1. The germline gives CDR1 MDHEN, CDR2 SYDVKM. There are 13 residues in the CDR3. V shed 6 bases and J 4 bases; nucleotides not matched to a gene: 4. Here the CDR3 reads CASSRTGSYGYTF. The CDR3 region has the DNA TGTGCCAGCAGCCGGACAGGGAGCTATGGCTACACCTTC.

The chain has TRBV7-9 and TRBJ2-7; 9 positions match TRBD2. The V and J ends lost 2 bases and 6 bases, in that order; junction bases with no gene match: 11. The CDR3 consists of 16 residues. Germline V gene data show CDR1 as SEHNR and CDR2 as FQNEAQ (reference sequence). The CDR3 spells CASSLPWTSAPPEQYF. CDR3 DNA: TGTGCCAGCAGCTTACCTTGGACTAGCGCTCCTCCCGAGCAGTACTTC.

The V and J genes are TRBV6-1 and TRBJ1-5; tentative D call: TRBD1 (5 bases). CDR3 length equals 20 residues. The germline gives CDR1 MNHNS, CDR2 SASEGT. The V gene lost 4 bases and the J gene lost 6 bases, with 31 bases spanning the gap. The CDR3 protein is CASSGRGSGPRSGLSQPQHF. The CDR3 coding sequence is TGTGCCAGCAGTGGCCGTGGGTCGGGGCCACGAAGCGGGCTCAGTCAGCCCCAGCATTTT.

The chain is built from TRBV4-3 and TRBJ1-1; D is possibly TRBD1 (5 bases). Germline lookup yields CDR1 LGHNA and CDR2 YSLEER. The CDR3 totals 14 residues. Trimming took off 4 bases at V and 3 bases at J, with 12 bases between the two ends. The DNA of the CDR3 is TGCGCCAGCAGCCTCCGACGGGGGGACACTGAAGCTTTCTTT. It encodes CASSLRRGDTEAFF.

The V and J genes are TRBV29-1 and TRBJ1-4; D is unresolved. Trimming removed 1 base from V and 8 bases from J, with 11 bases in between. Germline V gene sequence: CDR1 SQVTM, CDR2 ANQGSEA. The CDR3 runs 13 residues. CDR3 nucleotides: TGCAGCGTTGAAGGTAATGTGGGCGAAAAACTGTTTTTT. Amino acid sequence: CSVEGNVGEKLFF.

The CDR3 nucleotides are TGTGCCAGCGGCAAGTCTAGCACAGATACGCAGTATTTT. It encodes CASGKSSTDTQYF. The J gene is TRBJ2-3, the V gene TRBV7-3, with D unresolved. The CDR3 contains 13 residues. Deletions cut 8 bases from V and 0 bases from J, with 9 bases between. Germline-derived CDR1 and CDR2 are SGHTA and FQGTGA.

In this sample, this clone turned up a few times. This chain uses TRBV7-8 with TRBJ2-7; D call uncertain. CDR3 length equals 14 residues. V was pared by 5 bases and J by 2 bases, with 13 bases between. CDR1 and CDR2 (germline): SGHVS, FQNEAQ. For the CDR3, the DNA is TGTGCCAGCAGCCCTTACGGCGGAGCCTACGAGCAGTACTTC. Translation: CASSPYGGAYEQYF.

The J gene is TRBJ2-2, the V gene TRBV10-2, with a possible D match to TRBD2 (5 bases). Trimming took off 7 bases at V and 4 bases at J, with 16 bases between the two ends. This CDR3 has 15 residues. CDR1 is WSHSY and CDR2 is SAAADI in the germline V gene. The CDR3 DNA follows: TGCGCCAGCAACCCCTCGCGGGCGGGCACCGGGGAGCTGTTTTTT. This translates into CASNPSRAGTGELFF.

The genes are TRBV28 and TRBJ2-7, with D possibly matching TRBD2 (5 bases). The CDR3 spans 11 residues. Germline CDR1 reads MDHEN; CDR2 reads SYDVKM. V was clipped by 5 bases and J by 7 bases, with 9 bases between them. The CDR3 DNA reads as TGTGCCAGCAGTGAACGGAGGGAGCAGTACTTC. Encoded protein: CASSERREQYF.

This chain links TRBV6-1 with TRBJ1-2; the D gene is possibly TRBD1 (6 bases). Germline-derived CDR1 and CDR2 are MNHNS and SASEGT. V was shortened by 3 bases and J by 6 bases, with 14 bases between the two germline ends. This CDR3 contains 14 residues. The CDR3, as DNA: TGTGCCAGCAGTGATTGGCAGGGGATTGATGGCTACACCTTC. It is translated as CASSDWQGIDGYTF.

This chain connects TRBV7-6 to TRBJ1-2; D is undetermined. Germline loops: CDR1 SGHVS, CDR2 FNYEAQ. Trimming shortened V by 5 bases and J by 0 bases, and 7 bases separated the two germline ends. CDR3 length equals 13 residues. CDR3 protein: CASSPQTNYGYTF. The CDR3 DNA reads as TGTGCCAGCAGCCCACAGACTAACTATGGCTACACCTTC.

This chain joins TRBV19 and TRBJ1-5; 7 bases align to TRBD1. Per germline, CDR1 LNHDA and CDR2 SQIVND (reference sequence). The V segment lost 6 bases and the J segment 3 bases; nucleotides outside the gene matches: 2. The CDR3 runs to 13 residues. As DNA, the CDR3 is TGTGCCAGTAGCGGGACAGTCAATCAGCCCCAGCATTTT. It translates to CASSGTVNQPQHF.

The chain carries TRBV10-1 and TRBJ1-1; D call uncertain. This CDR3 has 12 amino acids. V was clipped by 3 bases and J by 1 base, with 3 bases between them. CDR1 is WNHNN, CDR2 SYGVQD, per germline (reference sequence). CDR3 region: CASSDRNTEAFF. CDR3 DNA sequence: TGCGCCAGCAGTGACAGGAACACTGAAGCTTTCTTT.

This sequence joins TRBV2 and TRBJ2-4; D might be TRBD2 (5 bases). Germline CDR1 SNHLY, CDR2 FYNNEI. This CDR3 has 15 amino acids. Trimming left V 8 bases short and J 4 bases short, with 18 bases between. The CDR3: CASSRRAGSKNIQYF. CDR3 nucleotide sequence: TGTGCCAGCTCCCGAAGGGCGGGCTCAAAAAACATTCAGTACTTC.

The sample holds one count of this clone. The chain is built from TRBV4-1 and TRBJ2-3; 7 positions agree with TRBD1. The V gene end was trimmed by 0 bases and the J gene end by 2 bases; junction bases not matched to a gene: 14. This CDR3 has 19 residues. Germline-derived CDR1 and CDR2 are MGHRA and YSYEKL. The CDR3 sequence is CASSQDPPPTGTTTDTQYF. The CDR3 DNA reads as TGCGCCAGCAGCCAAGATCCCCCTCCGACAGGGACAACCACAGATACGCAGTATTTT.

The J gene is TRBJ2-7, the V gene TRBV2; possible D gene TRBD1, 5 bases. The CDR3 runs 14 residues. Germline CDR1 is SNHLY and CDR2 is FYNNEI. The germline V and J ends were trimmed by 2 bases and 0 bases, with 8 bases remaining between them. The DNA for the CDR3 is TGTGCCAGCAGTGAACAGGGCATCTCCTACGAGCAGTACTTC. It is translated as CASSEQGISYEQYF.

This clone was observed once. The chain is built from TRBV6-1 and TRBJ2-4; 11 bases line up with TRBD1. J gave up 10 bases and V 8 bases, and 4 bases lay outside the gene matches. This CDR3 is 12 amino acids long. Germline CDR1 reads MNHNS; CDR2 reads SASEGT. The CDR3 DNA is TGTGCCAGCGGACAGGGGGCCCCTATTCAGTACTTC. It specifies CASGQGAPIQYF.

This chain joins TRBV28 and TRBJ2-7; 9 nucleotides align to TRBD1. Germline V gene data show CDR1 as MDHEN and CDR2 as SYDVKM. The CDR3 runs 14 residues. J was trimmed by 2 bases and V by 4 bases; bases with no gene match: 3. CDR3 residues: CASSSRQGAYEQYF. The CDR3 DNA follows: TGTGCCAGCAGTTCGAGACAGGGGGCCTACGAGCAGTACTTC. The whole variable domain, filled in from reference TRBV28 and TRBJ2-7, reads DVKVTQSSRYLVKRTGEKVFLECVQDMDHENMFWYRQDPGLGLRLIYFSYDVKMKEKGDIPEGYSVSREKKERFSLILESASTNQTSMYLCASSSRQGAYEQYFGPGTRLTVT.

The chain couples TRBV5-5 to TRBJ2-7; perhaps TRBD1 as D (6 bases). The germline V and J ends were trimmed by 7 bases and 13 bases, with 21 bases remaining between them. The V gene's germline CDR1 is SGHKS and CDR2 YYEKEE (reference sequence). This CDR3 has 12 residues. The CDR3 here is CASHQRWGPKYF. In nucleotides, the CDR3 is TGTGCCAGCCACCAGCGGTGGGGGCCTAAATACTTC.

The chain couples TRBV6-5 to TRBJ2-6; 7 bases fit TRBD1. J lost 4 bases, V lost 0 bases, and 3 bases had no gene match. The CDR3 consists of 16 residues. Germline lookup yields CDR1 MNHEY and CDR2 SVGAGI. The CDR3 sequence is CASSYSRGSGANVLTF. The CDR3 DNA sequence: TGTGCCAGCAGTTACTCCAGGGGGTCCGGGGCCAACGTCCTGACTTTC.

The chain couples TRBV30 to TRBJ2-1; 10 bases are shared with TRBD2. CDR3 length: 16 amino acids. Germline assignment: CDR1 GTSNPN and CDR2 SVGIG (reference sequence). With V trimmed by 7 bases and J by 0 bases, 9 bases remained unmatched. The CDR3 coding sequence is TGTGCCTCCTTAGATCGACTAGCGGGCTCCTACAATGAGCAGTTCTTC. Translating gives CASLDRLAGSYNEQFF.

The chain joins TRBV7-2 to TRBJ2-3, with D unclear. Trimming stripped 2 bases from V and 1 base from J, with 10 bases between. CDR1 and CDR2 from the germline V gene are SGHTA and FQGNSA. The CDR3 loop spans 15 amino acids. The CDR3 DNA reads TGTGCCAGCAGCTTAAACTATTTGGGCACAGATACGCAGTATTTT. It encodes CASSLNYLGTDTQYF.

V gene TRBV6-6 combines with J gene TRBJ1-4, with D perhaps TRBD1 (5 bases). V was shortened by 3 bases and J by 5 bases, with 16 bases between the two germline ends. This CDR3 has 16 amino acids. From germline, CDR1 is MNHNY and CDR2 SVGAGI (reference sequence). CDR3 in amino acids: CASSYGASRGNEKLFF. CDR3 nucleotide sequence: TGTGCCAGCAGTTATGGGGCCTCTCGAGGAAATGAAAAACTGTTTTTT.